Below, 29 T cell receptor beta chains from the same sample are listed, as sequenced in a study of Ad26.COV2.S vaccination and SARS-CoV-2 variants. Some clones are missing from TCRdb's copy, which holds only in-frame ones; the method was immunoSEQ multiplex PCR. Of 200,000 to 300,000 clones in the sample, 70% to 90% were seen once. The treatment: some 20 received Ad26.COV2.S at low or high dose, single or two shots; 5 received placebo; per-sample allocation not given. On day 63 after the first injection, vaccine and placebo recipients gave samples. The input for sequencing was peripheral blood, taken in a trial of Ad26.COV2.S vaccine versus placebo. These TCRs come from a person aged 18 to 65 who received the Ad26.COV2.S COVID-19 vaccine or a placebo.

The rearrangement joins TRBV30 to TRBJ1-1; D is possibly TRBD1 (5 bases). Between the trimmed V and J ends, which lost 0 bases and 6 bases, there was a span of 8 bases. The CDR3 is made up of 12 amino acids. Germline-derived CDR1 and CDR2 are GTSNPN and SVGIG (reference sequence). CDR3 protein: CAWSVQGAEAFF. The DNA for the CDR3 is TGTGCCTGGAGTGTCCAAGGGGCTGAAGCTTTCTTT.

V and J are TRBV6-5 and TRBJ1-1; TRBD1 is a possible D gene (5 bases). The V gene lost 6 bases and the J gene lost 3 bases, with 11 bases spanning the gap. The CDR3 is 13 amino acids. Germline V lookup: CDR1 MNHEY, CDR2 SVGAGI. The CDR3 nucleotides read TGTGCCAGCAGCTTGTCCAGGGACACTGAAGCTTTCTTT. This gives the protein CASSLSRDTEAFF.

The V gene is TRBV6-5, the J gene TRBJ2-7, with 7 bases fitting TRBD1. CDR1 and CDR2 from the germline V gene are MNHEY and SVGAGI. The CDR3 totals 15 residues. The junction had 11 bases not matched to a gene; V was cut back by 6 bases and J by 3 bases. In DNA form, the CDR3 reads TGTGCCAGCAGCGACCGGGGACAGACAATCTACGAGCAGTACGTC. This codes for CASSDRGQTIYEQYV.

This clone was recorded once. This chain links TRBV2 with TRBJ2-7, with D unresolved. The germline V gene encodes CDR1 SNHLY and CDR2 FYNNEI. CDR3 size: 16 residues. With 2 bases removed from V and 7 bases from J, the gap between germline ends came to 21 bases. CDR3: CASSESRAALATEQYV. The CDR3 DNA sequence: TGTGCCAGCAGTGAAAGCCGGGCGGCTCTCGCTACAGAGCAGTACGTC.

This clone was observed once. V gene TRBV6-5 combines with J gene TRBJ2-7, with no clear D. The germline gives CDR1 MNHEY, CDR2 SVGAGI. V was trimmed by 6 bases and J by 0 bases, leaving 9 bases between them. The CDR3 extends over 13 amino acids. CDR3 DNA sequence: TGTGCCAGCAGGGTCGCAGTCTCCTACGAGCAGTACTTC. Amino acid sequence: CASRVAVSYEQYF.

Here the CDR3 reads CAIRRPSGTSEAFF. The DNA for the CDR3 is TGTGCCATCAGAAGACCATCCGGGACCTCTGAAGCTTTCTTT. The V gene is TRBV10-3, the J gene TRBJ1-1; TRBD1 might be the D (5 bases). The CDR3 runs 14 residues. Germline-derived CDR1 and CDR2 are ENHRY and SYGVKD. Trimming shortened V by 6 bases and J by 6 bases, and 17 bases separated the two germline ends.

The chain combines TRBV6-2 or TRBV6-3 with TRBJ2-6; D is perhaps TRBD1 (6 bases). This CDR3 has 15 amino acids. V was shortened by 6 bases and J by 3 bases, with 12 bases between the two germline ends. CDR1 is MNHEY, CDR2 SVGEGT, per germline. The CDR3, as DNA: TGTGCCAGCAGACCTACAGGGTATGGGGCCAACGTCCTGACTTTC. It yields the protein CASRPTGYGANVLTF.

The sample holds one count of this clone. V is TRBV6-5 and J is TRBJ1-1, with D possibly matching TRBD1 (5 bases). The germline V gene has CDR1 MNHEY and CDR2 SVGAGI. The CDR3 contains 14 residues. V lost 7 bases to trimming and J lost 1 base, with 13 bases between them. The CDR3 DNA reads TGTGCCAGCAACCCGAGGGGATCGAACACTGAAGCTTTCTTT. It encodes CASNPRGSNTEAFF.

The genes are TRBV11-2 and TRBJ2-1; D gene unclear. The V gene's germline CDR1 is SGHAT and CDR2 FQNNGV. The length of the CDR3 is 15 residues. V lost 0 bases and J 4 bases, leaving 10 bases between the germline ends. This CDR3 is CASSLDQIVYNEQFF. CDR3 nucleotide sequence: TGTGCCAGCAGCTTAGATCAGATCGTTTACAATGAGCAGTTCTTC.

This chain links TRBV19 with TRBJ2-7, with 12 bases matching TRBD2. The V gene end was trimmed by 7 bases and the J gene end by 2 bases; junction bases not matched to a gene: 3. CDR3 length: 14 amino acids. Germline assignment: CDR1 LNHDA and CDR2 SQIVND (reference sequence). The CDR3 spells CASTPSGGAYEQYF. The CDR3 DNA reads TGTGCCAGTACTCCTAGCGGGGGGGCCTACGAGCAGTACTTC.

This clone was seen a single time. This chain connects TRBV27 to TRBJ1-1; D gene uncertain. The V gene lost 5 bases and the J gene lost 1 base, with 26 bases spanning the gap. Germline V CDR1 and CDR2: MNHEY, SMNVEV (reference sequence). This CDR3 is 19 amino acids long. CDR3 bases: TGTGCCAGCAGTGAAATAGGGTCCGGAACGATTCTACGGAACACTGAAGCTTTCTTT. Protein product: CASSEIGSGTILRNTEAFF.

The chain joins TRBV7-2 to TRBJ1-5; the D is unclear. The germline CDR1 and CDR2 sequences are SGHTA and FQGNSA. V dropped 1 base and J dropped 7 bases, with 8 bases sitting between them. This CDR3 is 13 amino acids long. The CDR3 sequence is CASSLDTWQPQHF. The CDR3 nucleotides are TGTGCCAGCAGCTTAGATACGTGGCAGCCCCAGCATTTT.

This sequence joins TRBV6-5 and TRBJ1-5; a weak D match, TRBD1 (5 bases). V was trimmed by 2 bases and J by 6 bases, leaving 14 bases between them. From germline, CDR1 is MNHEY and CDR2 SVGAGI. The CDR3 is 15 amino acids. This chain's CDR3 is CASSYDDSGVQPQHF. The CDR3 DNA reads as TGTGCCAGCAGTTACGACGACAGTGGGGTTCAGCCCCAGCATTTT.

The sample holds many counts of this clone. The genes are TRBV5-1 and TRBJ1-1; D is undetermined. Between the trimmed V and J ends, which lost 0 bases and 10 bases, there was a span of 13 bases. Germline V gene data show CDR1 as SGHRS and CDR2 as YFSETQ. CDR3 length: 13 amino acids. The chain's CDR3 is CASSLAGRSPAFF. CDR3 nucleotide sequence: TGCGCCAGCAGCTTGGCGGGTCGTTCGCCAGCTTTCTTT.

V usage is TRBV7-3 and J usage is TRBJ2-2, with 7 bases aligning to TRBD2. The CDR3 sequence is 15 residues long. V was pared by 3 bases and J by 1 base, with 2 bases of the junction left unmatched. The germline CDR1 and CDR2 sequences are SGHTA and FQGTGA. The CDR3 protein is CASSLVAGNTGELFF. CDR3 nucleotides: TGTGCCAGCAGCTTGGTAGCGGGGAACACCGGGGAGCTGTTTTTT.

The chain combines TRBV5-1 with TRBJ1-3, with D unclear. The CDR3 has 16 residues. The V end lost 0 bases, the J end lost 4 bases, and 14 bases lay between the germline ends. Per the germline V gene, CDR1 is SGHRS and CDR2 is YFSETQ. The CDR3 region is CASSLGNRWSGNTIYF. CDR3 coding DNA: TGCGCCAGCAGCTTGGGGAACCGGTGGTCGGGAAACACCATATATTTT.

This clone was detected only a few times. This same CDR3 is encoded by further DNA sequences in the sample. The chain recombines TRBV7-9 with TRBJ1-2; no clear D. V was pared by 1 base and J by 2 bases, with 5 bases between. This CDR3 is 13 amino acids long. Germline CDR1 and CDR2: SEHNR and FQNEAQ (reference sequence). The CDR3 spells CASSLVGNYGYTF. CDR3 nucleotide sequence: TGTGCCAGCAGCTTAGTAGGGAACTATGGCTACACCTTC.

J is TRBJ2-1 and V is TRBV20-1; no firm D call. With 1 base removed from V and 9 bases from J, the gap between germline ends came to 7 bases. CDR3 length equals 11 residues. Germline V CDR1 and CDR2: DFQATT, SNEGSKA (reference sequence). CDR3 sequence: CSARVRSEQFF. For the CDR3, the DNA is TGCAGTGCTAGAGTCCGGAGTGAGCAGTTCTTC.

The genes are TRBV6-5 and TRBJ1-1, with D maybe TRBD1 (5 bases). V was cut by 4 bases and J by 1 base, with 10 bases left in between. CDR3 size: 14 residues. Germline lookup yields CDR1 MNHEY and CDR2 SVGAGI. The CDR3 loop reads CASSSRAPNTEAFF. In DNA, the CDR3 is TGTGCCAGCAGTTCCAGGGCCCCGAACACTGAAGCTTTCTTT.

The V gene is TRBV30, the J gene TRBJ2-1, with D possibly matching TRBD2 (6 bases). V lost 2 bases, J lost 0 bases, and 11 bases lay in between. The CDR3 length is 15 residues. Germline CDR1 and CDR2: GTSNPN and SVGIG (reference sequence). The DNA for the CDR3 is TGTGCCTGGAGTCGGGGGTCAAGCTCCTACAATGAGCAGTTCTTC. The encoded protein is CAWSRGSSSYNEQFF.

The V call is TRBV24-1, the J call TRBJ2-5, with D tentatively TRBD2 (6 bases). The germline V gene has CDR1 KGHDR and CDR2 SFDVKD. Between the trimmed V and J ends, which lost 3 bases and 9 bases, there was a span of 16 bases. The CDR3 length is 14 residues. Here the CDR3 DNA reads TGTGCCACCAGTGATAGGCGCGGGGTTGAAGCCCAGTACTTC. Residues: CATSDRRGVEAQYF.

CDR3 coding DNA: TGTGCCAGTAGTATTAGGTCGGCAGCGGGCAATCAGCCCCAGCATTTT. Translation: CASSIRSAAGNQPQHF. The genes are TRBV19 and TRBJ1-5; D is unresolved. Trimming stripped 3 bases from V and 2 bases from J, with 14 bases between. Germline lookup yields CDR1 LNHDA and CDR2 SQIVND (reference sequence). CDR3 length: 16 amino acids.

J is TRBJ2-5 and V is TRBV9, with TRBD2 matching 7 bases. V was clipped by 8 bases and J by 5 bases; unmatched bases: 18. The CDR3 is 16 amino acids. CDR1 is SGDLS and CDR2 is YYNGEE in the germline V gene. In DNA, the CDR3 is TGTGCCAGTACTGCGGGAGCGGGAAGAGGTTGGGAGACCCAGTACTTC. Its protein product is CASTAGAGRGWETQYF.

This chain uses TRBV25-1 with TRBJ1-2, with D perhaps matching TRBD1 (5 bases). CDR1 and CDR2 (germline): MGHDK, SYGVNS. Trimming cost V 1 base and J 8 bases, with 14 bases left between them. CDR3 length: 14 residues. The CDR3 region is CASSESTGSTGYTF. The CDR3 bases are TGTGCCAGCAGTGAATCTACAGGCTCGACGGGCTACACCTTC.

This clone was counted once. The rearrangement joins TRBV23-1 to TRBJ1-4; D unclear. TRBV23-1 has ORF status, its function being uncertain. CDR3 size: 16 residues. V was shortened by 0 bases and J by 7 bases, with 15 bases between the two germline ends. The CDR3 reads CASSQSIAARLEKLFF. Here the CDR3 DNA reads TGCGCCAGCAGTCAATCGATTGCTGCCAGACTTGAAAAACTGTTTTTT.

This chain links TRBV4-3 with TRBJ2-7; unclear D gene. In germline, CDR1 is LGHNA, CDR2 YSLEER. The CDR3 consists of 13 residues. Trimming pared 4 bases from V and 3 bases from J, leaving 10 bases between. The CDR3 DNA reads TGCGCCAGCAGCCGGGATCTAGTCTACGAGCAGTACTTC. It is translated as CASSRDLVYEQYF.

V usage is TRBV7-3 and J usage is TRBJ2-5; maybe TRBD1 (6 bases). The V gene's germline CDR1 is SGHTA and CDR2 FQGTGA. V lost 2 bases and J lost 4, with 17 bases in between. The CDR3 is 16 amino acids. The CDR3 DNA reads as TGTGCCAGCAGCTTAGGCCTCGACAGGATACGAGAGACCCAGTACTTC. It codes for CASSLGLDRIRETQYF. The variable domain in full, with the rest retrieved from reference TRBV7-3 and TRBJ2-5, is GAGVSQTPSNKVTEKGKYVELRCDPISGHTALYWYRQSLGQGPEFLIYFQGTGAADDSGLPNDRFFAVRPEGSVSTLKIQRTERGDSAVYLCASSLGLDRIRETQYFGPGTRLLVL.

This clone was picked up a small number of times. This chain uses TRBV3-1 (or the pseudogene TRBV3-2) with TRBJ1-2; D unresolved. Germline loops: CDR1 LGHDT, CDR2 YNNKEL (reference sequence). The V end was cut by 4 bases, the J end by 8 bases, with 11 bases between. The length of the CDR3 is 12 residues. CDR3 DNA: TGTGCCAGCAGCCGGCTTGGCGGAGGCTACACCTTC. It specifies CASSRLGGGYTF.

The chain's CDR3 is CSSGRGREQFF. In DNA form, the CDR3 reads TGCAGTTCAGGCCGCGGAAGGGAGCAGTTCTTC. The chain combines TRBV20-1 with TRBJ2-1; no clear D gene. The length of the CDR3 is 11 residues. The germline gives CDR1 DFQATT, CDR2 SNEGSKA (reference sequence). V lost 8 bases to trimming and J lost 10 bases, with 15 bases between them.